These 25 T cell receptor beta chains share one sample of origin, sequenced in a study of T cells in localized non-small cell lung cancer. The table came from immunoSEQ multiplex PCR; TCRdb's copy has only in-frame clones and leaves some out. The table records about 43,000 clones, about 91% of them present only once. The sample consisted of PBMCs, taken before any cancer treatment. The receptor set was obtained from a woman aged 40-69 years with stage II lung adenocarcinoma.

This rearrangement joins TRBV6-5 to TRBJ2-3; 7 bases map to TRBD1. This CDR3 contains 16 residues. Germline V gene sequence: CDR1 MNHEY, CDR2 SVGAGI. Losses at the gene ends were 0 bases for V and 7 bases for J; bases not matched to a gene: 10. CDR3 residues: CASSYSPTGWRNTQYF. The CDR3 DNA reads as TGTGCCAGCAGTTACTCCCCGACAGGGTGGAGGAATACGCAGTATTTT.

In DNA form, the CDR3 reads TGTGCCAGCACTCGGACAGGTATACCTTGGGAGCCCCAGCATTTT. The encoded protein is CASTRTGIPWEPQHF. The chain employs TRBV6-1 and TRBJ1-5; TRBD1 agrees at 7 bases. With 7 bases clipped from V and 8 bases from J, the junction kept 14 bases outside the gene matches. The CDR3 extends over 15 amino acids. CDR1 is MNHNS, CDR2 SASEGT, per germline.

V and J are TRBV10-2 and TRBJ2-2, with a tentative D call TRBD1 (5 bases). The CDR3 consists of 14 residues. CDR1 WSHSY and CDR2 SAAADI come from the germline V gene. Trimming shortened V by 2 bases and J by 4 bases, and 8 bases separated the two germline ends. The CDR3 region is CASSEGARTGELFF. In nucleotides, the CDR3 is TGCGCCAGCAGTGAGGGGGCGCGCACCGGGGAGCTGTTTTTT.

The chain has TRBV7-6 and TRBJ2-7; 12 bases fit TRBD2. The V gene's germline CDR1 is SGHVS and CDR2 FNYEAQ. There are 15 residues in the CDR3. Unmatched junction bases numbered 6, after V lost 3 bases and J lost 6 bases. CDR3 nucleotide sequence: TGTGCCAGCAGCTTCCAGACTAGCGGGAGCGGCGAGCAGTACTTC. The encoded protein is CASSFQTSGSGEQYF.

The rearrangement links TRBV9 to TRBJ2-7, with D possibly TRBD1 on 5 matching bases. With 0 bases removed from V and 5 bases from J, the gap between germline ends came to 9 bases. Germline CDR1 SGDLS, CDR2 YYNGEE. This CDR3 is built from 13 residues. The DNA for the CDR3 is TGTGCCAGCAGCGTAGCTGCAGGGCACGAGCAGTACTTC. Amino acid sequence: CASSVAAGHEQYF.

This rearrangement joins TRBV5-6 to TRBJ1-2, with 8 bases aligning to TRBD1. CDR1 and CDR2 from the germline V gene are SGHDT and YYEEEE. CDR3 length: 16 residues. Losses at the gene ends were 0 bases for V and 2 bases for J; bases not matched to a gene: 6. This CDR3 reads CASSLGAGGLNYGYTF. As DNA, the CDR3 is TGTGCCAGCAGCTTGGGGGCAGGGGGCTTGAACTATGGCTACACCTTC.

This chain uses TRBV9 with TRBJ1-6; D unclear. Trimming pared 0 bases from V and 7 bases from J, leaving 11 bases between. CDR3 size: 15 residues. CDR1 and CDR2 (germline): SGDLS, YYNGEE. The CDR3 here is CASSVGSRRNSPLHF. CDR3 DNA sequence: TGTGCCAGCAGCGTAGGCAGCCGCAGGAATTCACCCCTCCACTTT.

As DNA, the CDR3 is TGCGCCAGCAGCTACCGGGACATTGGAACTGATACGCAGTATTTT. It encodes CASSYRDIGTDTQYF. The chain recombines TRBV5-1 with TRBJ2-3; weak D call: TRBD1 (6 bases). V lost 3 bases and J 6 bases, leaving 17 bases between the germline ends. The length of the CDR3 is 15 residues. Germline loops: CDR1 SGHRS, CDR2 YFSETQ.

The chain links TRBV29-1 to TRBJ1-1; possible D gene TRBD1, 5 bases. The V gene's germline CDR1 is SQVTM and CDR2 ANQGSEA. This CDR3 contains 12 residues. V lost 3 bases, J lost 5 bases, and 10 bases lay in between. The CDR3 region is CSVDWGGTEAFF. CDR3 nucleotide sequence: TGCAGCGTTGATTGGGGGGGGACTGAAGCTTTCTTT. Together with reference TRBV29-1 and TRBJ1-1, the CDR3 gives the full variable domain: SAVISQKPSRDICQRGTSLTIQCQVDSQVTMMFWYRQQPGQSLTLIATANQGSEATYESGFVIDKFPISRPNLTFSTLTVSNMSPEDSSIYLCSVDWGGTEAFFGQGTRLTVV.

The chain has TRBV9 and TRBJ1-3, with D perhaps TRBD1 (5 bases). Trimming pared 2 bases from V and 0 bases from J, leaving 9 bases between. Germline CDR1 is SGDLS and CDR2 is YYNGEE. CDR3 length: 15 amino acids. Here the CDR3 DNA reads TGTGCCAGCAGCGTTGGGGGGGACTCTGGAAACACCATATATTTT. It specifies CASSVGGDSGNTIYF.

The chain has TRBV5-5 and TRBJ2-5, with D possibly matching TRBD2 (5 bases). The germline V and J ends were trimmed by 6 bases and 3 bases, with 15 bases remaining between them. CDR3 length equals 14 residues. Germline V lookup: CDR1 SGHKS, CDR2 YYEKEE (reference sequence). The CDR3 region is CASNPPGVEETQYF. CDR3 DNA: TGTGCCAGCAACCCCCCCGGGGTAGAAGAGACCCAGTACTTC.

In regard to this clone: The sample holds other DNA sequences that translate to the same CDR3. V is TRBV5-1 and J is TRBJ2-1; a possible D gene is TRBD2 (6 bases). V was pared by 4 bases and J by 3 bases, with 11 bases between. Germline V CDR1 and CDR2: SGHRS, YFSETQ. This CDR3 spans 14 amino acids. CDR3 amino acids: CASSLGTGYNEQFF. The CDR3 DNA reads as TGCGCCAGCAGCCTCGGGACTGGCTACAATGAGCAGTTCTTC.

The rearrangement joins TRBV5-4 to TRBJ1-2; D is unresolved. The CDR3 consists of 14 residues. The V end lost 0 bases, the J end lost 7 bases, and 13 bases lay between the germline ends. The germline V gene encodes CDR1 SGHNT and CDR2 YYREEE (reference sequence). The CDR3 sequence is CASSLAGMSGGYTF. The DNA of the CDR3 is TGTGCCAGCAGCTTGGCGGGGATGTCAGGTGGCTACACCTTC.

The V call is TRBV28, the J call TRBJ2-3, with 7 bases matching TRBD2. There are 15 residues in the CDR3. With 9 bases clipped from V and 6 bases from J, the junction kept 15 bases outside the gene matches. Per germline, CDR1 MDHEN and CDR2 SYDVKM. CDR3: CASAASGALRDTQYF. The CDR3, as DNA: TGTGCCAGTGCAGCGAGCGGGGCGCTAAGGGATACGCAGTATTTT.

This chain links TRBV9 with TRBJ1-5, with D perhaps matching TRBD1 (5 bases). The length of the CDR3 is 15 residues. Germline CDR1 reads SGDLS; CDR2 reads YYNGEE. Trimming stripped 1 base from V and 6 bases from J, with 14 bases between. CDR3 amino acids: CASSVSGAEGQPQHF. CDR3 DNA sequence: TGTGCCAGCAGCGTATCTGGGGCGGAAGGTCAGCCCCAGCATTTT.

This clone was counted a single time. The rearrangement joins TRBV28 to TRBJ2-1, with 12 nucleotides matching TRBD2. The CDR3 is 14 amino acids. Trimming took 6 bases from V and 6 from J; bases not matched to a gene: 3. Per the germline V gene, CDR1 is MDHEN and CDR2 is SYDVKM. The CDR3 here is CASSGLAGINEQFF. In nucleotides, the CDR3 is TGTGCCAGCAGCGGACTAGCGGGGATCAATGAGCAGTTCTTC. The full variable domain, completed using reference TRBV28 and TRBJ2-1, is DVKVTQSSRYLVKRTGEKVFLECVQDMDHENMFWYRQDPGLGLRLIYFSYDVKMKEKGDIPEGYSVSREKKERFSLILESASTNQTSMYLCASSGLAGINEQFFGPGTRLTVL.

As concerns this clone: The sample contains more than one DNA sequence encoding this CDR3. The V and J genes are TRBV6-1 and TRBJ1-2, with D unresolved. Trimming left V 3 bases short and J 2 bases short, with 10 bases between. The germline CDR1 and CDR2 sequences are MNHNS and SASEGT. The length of the CDR3 is 14 residues. The CDR3 protein is CASSDREGNYGYTF. The CDR3 bases are TGTGCCAGCAGTGATCGGGAGGGAAACTATGGCTACACCTTC.

The genes are TRBV4-2 and TRBJ2-3, with 8 bases that match TRBD2. In germline, CDR1 is LGHNA, CDR2 YNFKEQ. Trimming at V came to 4 bases and at J to 4 bases, leaving 7 bases not matched to a gene. CDR3 length: 15 residues. The CDR3 loop reads CASSRGLATADTQYF. In DNA, the CDR3 is TGTGCCAGCAGCCGTGGACTAGCCACGGCAGATACGCAGTATTTT.

The chain recombines TRBV18 with TRBJ1-2; D gene ambiguous. Germline lookup yields CDR1 KGHSH and CDR2 LQKENI. The CDR3 runs to 14 residues. Between the trimmed V and J ends, which lost 5 bases and 8 bases, there was a span of 18 bases. The CDR3: CASSSVGVTKGYTF. In DNA form, the CDR3 reads TGTGCCAGCTCATCTGTCGGGGTGACAAAGGGCTACACCTTC.

The chain combines TRBV27 with TRBJ1-2; D not resolved. Germline assignment: CDR1 MNHEY and CDR2 SMNVEV (reference sequence). Between the trimmed V and J ends, which lost 4 bases and 2 bases, there was a span of 8 bases. The CDR3 is made up of 13 amino acids. CDR3 coding DNA: TGTGCCAGCAGTTCGGTAGGGAACTATGGCTACACCTTC. It encodes CASSSVGNYGYTF.

The chain joins TRBV2 to TRBJ2-5, with TRBD2 matching over 9 bases. There are 13 residues in the CDR3. Trimming took 4 bases from V and 5 from J; bases not matched to a gene: 2. Germline-derived CDR1 and CDR2 are SNHLY and FYNNEI. The CDR3 sequence is CASSVLAGETQYF. In DNA, the CDR3 is TGTGCCAGCAGTGTCCTAGCGGGGGAGACCCAGTACTTC.

The chain links TRBV7-2 to TRBJ2-1; D unresolved. The V end was cut by 5 bases, the J end by 4 bases, with 9 bases between. In germline, CDR1 is SGHTA, CDR2 FQGNSA. There are 13 residues in the CDR3. This chain's CDR3 is CASSRRQYNEQFF. The CDR3 nucleotides are TGTGCCAGCAGCCGGCGTCAGTACAATGAGCAGTTCTTC.

The V gene is TRBV20-1, the J gene TRBJ1-1; D not certain. The CDR3 is made up of 10 amino acids. With 6 bases removed from V and 2 bases from J, the gap between germline ends came to 4 bases. Per the germline V gene, CDR1 is DFQATT and CDR2 is SNEGSKA (reference sequence). Here the CDR3 reads CSATNTEAFF. The CDR3 nucleotides read TGCAGTGCCACCAACACTGAAGCTTTCTTT.

J is TRBJ2-3 and V is TRBV10-2; the D gene is possibly TRBD1 (5 bases). Trimming took off 3 bases at V and 2 bases at J, with 9 bases between the two ends. This CDR3 is 14 amino acids long. Germline V gene data show CDR1 as WSHSY and CDR2 as SAAADI. The CDR3 is CASSDGAFTDTQYF. The CDR3, as DNA: TGCGCCAGCAGTGATGGGGCGTTCACAGATACGCAGTATTTT.

This chain joins TRBV7-9 and TRBJ2-2, with D perhaps TRBD1 (5 bases). The CDR3 length is 15 residues. V was pared by 5 bases and J by 1 base, with 11 bases between. From germline, CDR1 is SEHNR and CDR2 FQNEAQ (reference sequence). CDR3 coding DNA: TGTGCCAGCAGCCTCCCAGGGTGGAACACCGGGGAGCTGTTTTTT. It yields the protein CASSLPGWNTGELFF.